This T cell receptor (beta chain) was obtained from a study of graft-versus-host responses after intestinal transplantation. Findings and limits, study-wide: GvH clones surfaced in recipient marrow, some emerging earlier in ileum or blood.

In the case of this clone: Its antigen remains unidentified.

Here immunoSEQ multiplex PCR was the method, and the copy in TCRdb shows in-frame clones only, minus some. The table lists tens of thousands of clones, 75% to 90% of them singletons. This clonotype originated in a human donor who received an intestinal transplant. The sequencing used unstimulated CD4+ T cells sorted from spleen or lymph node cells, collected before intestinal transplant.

CDR3 sequence (DNA): TGTGCCAGCAGCTTGGCCGGGGGGTTAGGGTACGAGCAGTACTTC. Translated, it gives CASSLAGGLGYEQYF. The J gene is TRBJ2-7, the V gene TRBV5-6; 7 positions match TRBD2. V lost 0 bases, J lost 4 bases, and 7 bases stayed unmatched. The CDR3 has 15 amino acids. Germline CDR1 and CDR2: SGHDT and YYEEEE.